Included here is one TCR beta chain sequence, with context. No cognate antigen has been identified for it. Per-base quality was not reported, and no clone a single base away is much larger than it. The library relied on the immunoSEQ multiplex PCR assay. For the multiplex PCR, a mixture combining 60 forward primers for TCR Vbeta segments and 13 reverse primers for TCR Jbeta segments was used. The CDR3 region of rearranged TCR beta genes was amplified from genomic DNA with a multiplex PCR assay. Amplified TCR beta libraries were sequenced as 87-base-pair reads on the Illumina HiSeq System. In the paper's pipeline: In a later analysis, some 80 million unique TCR beta chains were counted across the 666 repertoires, and around 10 million of these chains were shared by at least two donors. Raw reads were error-corrected and collapsed into unique sequences by a nearest-neighbor algorithm in which closely related sequences were merged to remove PCR and sequencing errors. CDR3 sequences were aligned to IMGT reference sequences to assign V, D and J gene segments. For a sequence to be retained, at least a six-nucleotide match to both a V gene segment and a J gene segment was required. Rearrangements were classified as productive when the CDR3 lacked stop codons and remained in frame with V and J, and all other rearrangements were classified as non-productive. CDR3 was defined by IMGT convention, running from the second conserved V-encoded cysteine to the conserved J-encoded phenylalanine. In an earlier analysis of approximately 590 of the donors, sequences lacking an unambiguous match to a single V gene segment were excluded. An earlier analysis of several hundred of the donors called V segments functional above 56.7% productive rearrangements and segregating when the between-donor standard deviation exceeded 5%. A statistical classification framework was built for diagnosing cytomegalovirus status from the catalog of TCR beta chain sequences. A later analysis assigned V and J genes by comparing TCR nucleotide sequences with IMGT/GENE-DB human TR gene sequences. A later analysis assigned CDR3 sequences and most-parsimonious VDJ recombination scenarios with the TCRdist pipeline. In a later analysis, each TCR beta chain was defined by its CDR3 amino acid sequence together with its V-gene family, and reads without a unique V-gene family were excluded. As a way to deal with suspected cross-contamination and a sequencing artifact, a later analysis dropped 640 or so nucleotide sequences that were highly shared and had low generation probability. A later analysis calculated a clonal expansion index for each public chain from normalized within-repertoire ranks of inferred template counts. A later analysis computed generation probabilities with a VDJ recombination model fitted to out-of-frame rearrangements, and checked the results against IGoR. In a later analysis, hypergeometric tests were used to score TCR-TCR, TCR-HLA and TCR-CMV co-occurrence, with a repertoire-size bias correction applied to TCR pairs. A later analysis estimated false discovery rates by permuting HLA or CMV assignments 20 times. In a later analysis, co-occurring TCRs were grouped with DBSCAN, and TCRdist sequence similarity was added when clustering was performed within HLA-allele-positive subsets. Repertoires with fewer than 30,000 or more than 120,000 public chains, plus five repertoires with anomalous nucleotide sharing, were excluded from co-occurrence clustering. The table was pulled from immuneACCESS by TCRdb, which kept in-frame rearrangements only. Such tables lose some clones; where checked, under half of the loss comes from unresolved V genes, and the rest has no known cause. That table supplies the V and J calls and clone size; D and trimming were determined from the DNA. The sample data list about 67,000 clones, and roughly 80% of these were observed just once. The ten top clones hold about 2.9% of the sample.

The germline V gene provides CDR1 SQVTM and CDR2 ANQGSEA. Trimming removed 3 bases from V and 4 bases from J, leaving 12 bases between the germline ends. The CDR3 starts with the cysteine, ends with the phenylalanine, and has 14 residues. The retained sequence is limited to the CDR3, 42 bases, with the frame set at the first base. The entry originates in a study of cytomegalovirus exposure and HLA in healthy donors (TCRdb year 2017). Study-level background: An earlier analysis of approximately 640 of the donors reported roughly 300 Gb of sequence data and roughly 110 million unique TCR beta sequences from approximately 180 million T cells. Because of strong linkage in the cohort, roughly five DR-DQ haplotypes were treated as single units for association and clustering. The number of typed donors differed by locus: about 620-630 for A, B, C, DRB1 and DQB1; 522 for DQA1; some 610 for DPA1; and some 430 for DPB1. Every repertoire in the discovery cohort had been generated on one and the same sequencing platform. Among roughly 400 genotyped donors of the cohort, an average of approximately 200,000 unique TCR beta nucleotide sequences was sequenced per donor, of which about 20% were non-productive. The later analysis used no new phenotypic data to find candidate immune exposures, relying instead on TCR beta sequences and their occurrence across donors. The study aimed to test whether signatures of past pathogen exposure could be identified by cataloging public T cell receptors. A later genetic analysis used genome-wide SNP genotypes for about three fifths of the 666 donors, treating that subset as a discovery cohort. An earlier analysis of approximately 500 of the donors applied high-throughput TCR beta sequencing to assess whether each TCR beta V gene segment acted as functional or pseudogenic. In addition to the first cohort of around 670 subjects, a separate validation cohort of about 120 different subjects was used. An early release covering roughly 640 HLA-typed donors comprised approximately 290 gigabases of sequencing data and roughly 85 million unique TCR sequences. In a later analysis, previously published TCR beta repertoires from some 640 donors were re-analyzed and high-resolution HLA genotyping was added so that TCR occurrence patterns could be studied. The T cell repertoires of several hundred subjects were profiled by immunosequencing and related to cytomegalovirus serostatus. Both class I and class II loci were covered by HLA typing, at four-digit resolution. Among the roughly 410 genotyped donors, roughly 80% belonged to the genetic ancestry cluster associated with self-reported Caucasian donors. Donor age, sex, ethnicity and CMV serostatus were compiled alongside the repertoire data. The study combined high-throughput TCR immunosequencing, statistical association of individual TCRs with disease status, and machine learning to predict cytomegalovirus infection status.

The cohort consisted of 600 to 750 healthy bone marrow donors. Cohort members were all nominally healthy when sampled, although unrecorded immune exposures were likely present. The donor tested CMV seronegative and was one of the 352 seronegative cohort members. Each donor provided a peripheral blood sample, and peripheral blood mononuclear cells were used for TCR beta sequencing. Genomic DNA extraction from the blood cell samples was performed with the Qiagen DNeasy Blood Extraction Kit. The full study reports these points: Correlated functional status among segregating V segments might reflect linkage disequilibrium, but an unknown experimental factor could not be ruled out. The authors suggested that the approach could potentially be extended to other disease states and immunological phenotypes. According to a later analysis, TCR association rates differed among HLA loci, with DRB1 alleles showing the most associated TCRs and HLA-C alleles showing the fewest. In a later analysis, most CMV-associated TCR beta chains were found to appear HLA-restricted, with HLA associations seemingly driven largely by CMV exposure. When HLA alleles, especially DR and DQ, strongly co-occurred, TCR associations were difficult to assign to individual alleles. Because some donors lacked HLA typing at each locus, the association tests relied only on the typed subset. In a later genetic analysis, a missense DCLRE1C variant was associated with V-gene and J-gene trimming of TCR beta chains, and the association was replicated in an independent cohort. Roughly uniform sequencing depth across donors was assumed in presence/absence analyses, although this assumption may not hold. In the study, some 180 TCR beta chains were listed as associated with cytomegalovirus. A further reported finding was that TCR beta sequences accurately predicted the HLA-A and HLA-B alleles for most subjects in the first cohort. In a later analysis, several top co-occurrence clusters were reported to appear linked to parvovirus B19, influenza, CMV and Epstein-Barr virus. In an earlier analysis of about 600 of the donors, most TCR beta V segments appeared in productive rearrangements about 90% or about 30% of the time, broadly matching IMGT annotations. Most TCR sequences were observed very rarely across donors, whereas some public TCRs were present in many individuals. Specific HLA alleles were associated with over 15,000 TCR beta sequences at a false discovery rate of 0.05 in a later analysis. This cohort had only TCR beta chains sequenced, and the lack of alpha or paired-chain data limited which features could be detected. A group of highly shared sequence variants was considered likely to be a technical artifact of the sequencing pipeline. Because the 87-base-pair reads could not distinguish some IMGT-functional V segments, including TRBV6-2 and TRBV6-3, those segments were excluded. Compared with equally common non-associated chains, HLA-associated TCR beta chains in a later analysis were more clonally expanded and had lower generation probabilities. The only immune exposure information available for the cohort was CMV serostatus. Because counts were too low, roughly 18 rarely observed V segments, including chromosome 9 orphons, were left out of the earlier analysis of 587 of the donors. The classifier was reported to diagnose cytomegalovirus status with high specificity and sensitivity in both the original and validation cohorts. In vitro tests confirmed that a few of the cytomegalovirus-associated TCR beta chains recognize cytomegalovirus antigens. According to a later genetic analysis, donors in an Asian-associated ancestry cluster had fewer N-insertions in productive TCRs than the approximately 630-donor mean.

The specimen was PBMCs. This chain is built from TRBV29-1 and TRBJ2-2; TRBD1 might be the D gene, on 5 matching bases. This clonotype was obtained from a woman aged 25 to 39 in good health and CMV-seronegative. The DNA sequence is TGCAGCGTTGATTCAGGGTCGTCCACCGGGGAGCTGTTTTTT. The resulting protein is CSVDSGSSTGELFF.